The 19 T cell receptor beta chains given below trace back to one sample, sequenced in a study of T cells in tumors after PD-1 blockade. Only in-frame clones appear in the TCRdb table, and some are missing; sequencing was by immunoSEQ multiplex PCR. The sample lists more than 40,000 clones; about 85% were seen once. Sample: PBMCs, taken before anti-PD-1 treatment. The origin of the receptors is a human donor with basal cell carcinoma.

The chain carries TRBV6-5 and TRBJ2-5; possibly TRBD2 for D (7 bases). With 6 bases removed from V and 7 bases from J, the gap between germline ends came to 15 bases. The CDR3 runs 13 residues. The germline V gene encodes CDR1 MNHEY and CDR2 SVGAGI. CDR3 protein: CASRTGGGGTQYF. The CDR3, as DNA: TGTGCCAGCAGGACAGGAGGGGGGGGGACCCAGTACTTC.

The chain couples TRBV19 to TRBJ2-3; TRBD2 might be the D (6 bases). Trimming stripped 3 bases from V and 1 base from J, with 14 bases between. CDR1 and CDR2 (germline): LNHDA, SQIVND (reference sequence). This CDR3 has 16 amino acids. In DNA form, the CDR3 reads TGTGCCAGTAGTATGGAGGGGCAGGCCGGCACAGATACGCAGTATTTT. Translating gives CASSMEGQAGTDTQYF.

The chain has TRBV5-3 and TRBJ2-2; 7 bases fit TRBD2. TRBV5-3 is given ORF status, its function remaining uncertain. V was pared by 0 bases and J by 0 bases, with 5 bases of the junction left unmatched. The CDR3 is 17 residues long. CDR3 DNA sequence: TGTGCCAGAAGCTTGGATCCTAGCGGCTCGAACACCGGGGAGCTGTTTTTT. Protein sequence: CARSLDPSGSNTGELFF.

The chain couples TRBV12-3 or TRBV12-4 to TRBJ2-3; D is undetermined. The CDR3 consists of 11 residues. With 1 base removed from V and 6 bases from J, the gap between germline ends came to 2 bases. Here the CDR3 DNA reads TGTGCCAGCAGTTTAGGGGATACGCAGTATTTT. This encodes CASSLGDTQYF.

This clone was detected only a few times. The chain couples TRBV6-1 to TRBJ2-4; the D gene is possibly TRBD1 (6 bases). Germline loops: CDR1 MNHNS, CDR2 SASEGT. The V gene lost 1 base and the J gene lost 3 bases, with 13 bases spanning the gap. This CDR3 region has 16 residues. DNA for the CDR3: TGTGCCAGCAGTGAAGAGGATGGGGGCGGCAAAAACATTCAGTACTTC. Amino acid sequence: CASSEEDGGGKNIQYF.

The chain carries TRBV7-6 and TRBJ2-1, with 7 bases that match TRBD2. Germline assignment: CDR1 SGHVS and CDR2 FNYEAQ. V was pared by 5 bases and J by 4 bases, with 8 bases of the junction left unmatched. There are 15 residues in the CDR3. CDR3: CASSRVGGDYNEQFF. The CDR3 DNA reads TGTGCCAGCAGCCGCGTGGGGGGGGATTACAATGAGCAGTTCTTC.

This chain uses TRBV10-3 with TRBJ1-6, with TRBD1 matching 10 bases. The germline gives CDR1 ENHRY, CDR2 SYGVKD. This CDR3 spans 20 amino acids. With 0 bases clipped from V and 0 bases from J, the junction kept 8 bases outside the gene matches. This CDR3 is CAISESWGTGAHSYNSPLHF. Here the CDR3 DNA reads TGTGCCATCAGTGAGTCTTGGGGGACAGGGGCCCACTCCTATAATTCACCCCTCCACTTT.

The chain carries TRBV4-1 and TRBJ2-7; no clear D gene. CDR1 is MGHRA, CDR2 YSYEKL, per germline. The germline V and J ends were trimmed by 1 base and 0 bases, with 10 bases remaining between them. The CDR3 length is 15 residues. The CDR3 DNA is TGCGCCAGCAGCCAAGGTGTCGCGTTCTCCTACGAGCAGTACTTC. This sequence encodes CASSQGVAFSYEQYF.

The J gene is TRBJ2-2, the V gene TRBV5-1; D is undetermined. Between the trimmed V and J ends, which lost 2 bases and 0 bases, there was a span of 2 bases. Germline V gene lookup returns CDR1 SGHRS and CDR2 YFSETQ. This CDR3 region has 13 residues. The CDR3 DNA is TGCGCCAGCAGCTTCGCGAACACCGGGGAGCTGTTTTTT. The encoded protein is CASSFANTGELFF.

The chain links TRBV6-5 to TRBJ1-1; D is perhaps TRBD1 (5 bases). With 5 bases removed from V and 5 bases from J, the gap between germline ends came to 12 bases. This CDR3 contains 13 residues. The V gene's germline CDR1 is MNHEY and CDR2 SVGAGI. The CDR3 DNA sequence: TGTGCCAGCAGTAGACAGCGAGGAACTGAAGCTTTCTTT. It translates to CASSRQRGTEAFF.

The chain carries TRBV6-2 or TRBV6-3 and TRBJ2-1; D possibly corresponds to TRBD1 (7 bases). Between the trimmed V and J ends, which lost 0 bases and 9 bases, there was a span of 24 bases. This CDR3 is 18 amino acids long. Germline CDR1 MNHEY, CDR2 SVGEGT. This CDR3 is CASSYSRSGGLSAGEQFF. CDR3 nucleotide sequence: TGTGCCAGCAGTTACTCGAGGTCAGGGGGGTTATCAGCGGGTGAGCAGTTCTTC.

As to this clone: The same CDR3 can be traced to other DNA sequences in this sample. The rearrangement uses TRBV5-1 and TRBJ1-6; 9 nucleotides match TRBD1. From germline, CDR1 is SGHRS and CDR2 YFSETQ. V shed 3 bases and J 9 bases; nucleotides not matched to a gene: 4. This CDR3 contains 14 residues. The CDR3 here is CASSSGQGGSPLHF. CDR3 sequence (DNA): TGCGCCAGCAGCTCGGGACAGGGAGGTTCACCCCTCCACTTT.

The count of this clone is one. The chain combines TRBV7-7 with TRBJ2-2, with no clear D. V was trimmed by 5 bases and J by 1 base, leaving 11 bases between them. This CDR3 region has 15 residues. Germline CDR1 SSHAT, CDR2 FNYEAQ (reference sequence). CDR3 coding DNA: TGTGCCAGCAGCCCTGAGTATGGGAACACCGGGGAGCTGTTTTTT. Protein product: CASSPEYGNTGELFF.

The chain has TRBV13 and TRBJ1-4; no firm D call. This CDR3 is 15 amino acids long. V lost 3 bases, J lost 2 bases, and 10 bases lay in between. CDR1 is PRHDT and CDR2 is FYEKMQ in the germline V gene (reference sequence). The CDR3 DNA reads TGTGCCAGCAGCTTGACGGTGTGGACTAATGAAAAACTGTTTTTT. Its translation is CASSLTVWTNEKLFF. The full variable domain, completed using reference TRBV13 and TRBJ1-4, is AAGVIQSPRHLIKEKRETATLKCYPIPRHDTVYWYQQGPGQDPQFLISFYEKMQSDKGSIPDRFSAQQFSDYHSELNMSSLELGDSALYFCASSLTVWTNEKLFFGSGTQLSVL.

This clone was detected only once. The J gene is TRBJ2-3, the V gene TRBV7-6, with 7 bases matching TRBD2. Germline CDR1 reads SGHVS; CDR2 reads FNYEAQ. The CDR3 sequence is 16 residues long. With V trimmed by 0 bases and J by 0 bases, 3 bases remained unmatched. CDR3 sequence (DNA): TGTGCCAGCAGCTTAGCTGCGGGGGTTAGCACAGATACGCAGTATTTT. Its protein is CASSLAAGVSTDTQYF.

The CDR3 spells CASSHDRVSYEQYF. Written as DNA, the CDR3 is TGTGCCAGCAGCCATGACAGGGTCTCCTACGAGCAGTACTTC. The J gene is TRBJ2-7, the V gene TRBV7-9, with 7 positions matching TRBD1. Germline CDR1 SEHNR, CDR2 FQNEAQ (reference sequence). V was pared by 5 bases and J by 0 bases, with 4 bases of the junction left unmatched. This CDR3 has 14 residues.

This chain links TRBV18 with TRBJ1-1; maybe TRBD1 (6 bases). Germline-derived CDR1 and CDR2 are KGHSH and LQKENI. V lost 3 bases to trimming and J lost 1 base, with 6 bases between them. This CDR3 contains 13 residues. CDR3 DNA sequence: TGTGCCAGCTCACCGACAGGGAACACTGAAGCTTTCTTT. As protein: CASSPTGNTEAFF. The variable domain in full, completed from reference TRBV18 and TRBJ1-1, reads NAGVMQNPRHLVRRRGQEARLRCSPMKGHSHVYWYRQLPEEGLKFMVYLQKENIIDESGMPKERFSAEFPKEGPSILRIQQVVRGDSAAYFCASSPTGNTEAFFGQGTRLTVV.

This clone was found once. The chain uses TRBV19 and TRBJ2-1, with TRBD2 as a possible D gene (5 bases). The germline V gene has CDR1 LNHDA and CDR2 SQIVND (reference sequence). With 6 bases removed from V and 4 bases from J, the gap between germline ends came to 16 bases. CDR3 length equals 15 residues. The CDR3 region is CASRGSLLAYNEQFF. The CDR3, as DNA: TGTGCCAGTAGGGGAAGCCTTTTAGCGTACAATGAGCAGTTCTTC.

This chain uses TRBV5-4 with TRBJ1-2; 7 bases align to TRBD1. The trim removed 6 bases at V and 8 bases at J, leaving 7 bases unmatched. The CDR3 contains 12 residues. Germline assignment: CDR1 SGHNT and CDR2 YYREEE (reference sequence). The CDR3 DNA sequence: TGTGCCAGCACCGGACAGGCGGCAGGCTACACCTTC. Its translation: CASTGQAAGYTF.